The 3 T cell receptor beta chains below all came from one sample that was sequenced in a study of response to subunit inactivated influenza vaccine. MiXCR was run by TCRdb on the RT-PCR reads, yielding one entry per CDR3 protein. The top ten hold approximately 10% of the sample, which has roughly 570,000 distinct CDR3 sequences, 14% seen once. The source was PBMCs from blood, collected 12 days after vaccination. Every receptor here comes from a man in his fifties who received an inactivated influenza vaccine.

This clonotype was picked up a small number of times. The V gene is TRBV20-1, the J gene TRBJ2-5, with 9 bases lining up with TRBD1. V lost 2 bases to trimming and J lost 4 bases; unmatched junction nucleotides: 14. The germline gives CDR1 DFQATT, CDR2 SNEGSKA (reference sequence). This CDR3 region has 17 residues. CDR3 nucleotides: TGCAGTGCTAGACGTCGTTTCTCCGGGACAGGGAGAGAGACCCAGTACTTC. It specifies CSARRRFSGTGRETQYF.

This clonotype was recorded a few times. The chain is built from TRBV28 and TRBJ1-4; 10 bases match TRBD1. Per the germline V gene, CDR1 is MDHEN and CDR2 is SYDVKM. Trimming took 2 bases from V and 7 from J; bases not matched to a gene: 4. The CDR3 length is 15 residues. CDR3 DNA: TGTGCCAGCAGTTTAGGGACAGGGGCCGGTGAAAAACTGTTTTTT. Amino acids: CASSLGTGAGEKLFF.

The CDR3 coding sequence is TGTGCCAGCAGCTTAGCGGAGCGGCACAGCACCTACAATGAGCAGTTCTTC. As protein: CASSLAERHSTYNEQFF. The V call is TRBV7-9, the J call TRBJ2-1; possible D gene TRBD2, 5 bases. The V end lost 0 bases, the J end lost 2 bases, and 14 bases lay between the germline ends. This CDR3 contains 17 residues. CDR1 and CDR2 (germline): SEHNR, FQNEAQ (reference sequence).